This T cell receptor (beta chain) was profiled in a study of blood T cell repertoires in COVID-19. The V gene end was trimmed by 6 bases and the J gene end by 4 bases; junction bases not matched to a gene: 5. The CDR3 spans 13 residues. Some clones are missing from TCRdb's copy, which holds only in-frame ones; the method was immunoSEQ multiplex PCR. This table has 70,000 to 100,000 clones, over 75% appearing once. The sequence derives from a woman older than 75 with acute or convalescent COVID-19. Sequencing was performed on peripheral blood. This sequence joins TRBV12-3 or TRBV12-4 and TRBJ1-2; 7 nucleotides match TRBD1. The CDR3 loop reads CASSQDRLYGYTF. CDR3 DNA: TGTGCCAGCAGCCAGGACAGGCTCTATGGCTACACCTTC.